This TCR beta chain was retrieved from a study of cytomegalovirus exposure and HLA in healthy donors. Use of 60 Vbeta and 13 Jbeta primers characterized the PCR. Using immunoSEQ multiplex PCR, the repertoire was profiled, and TCRdb retains in-frame clones only, with some absent. The data contain about 170,000 clones, 80% of them singletons. Concerning this clone: Antigen: not known.

CDR1 is MNHEY, CDR2 SVGAGI, per germline. The V end lost 6 bases, the J end lost 6 bases, and 8 bases lay between the germline ends. The CDR3 contains 11 residues. Study results and limitations: Information on immune exposure was restricted to one variable (CMV serostatus).

The receptor was derived from a woman aged 50 to 65 in good health and CMV-seropositive. The sample comprised PBMCs. The gene calls are TRBV6-5 and TRBJ1-1; D gene unclear. CDR3 in amino acids: CASSHRSEAFF. The CDR3 region has the DNA TGTGCCAGCAGCCACCGGTCTGAAGCTTTCTTT.